A selection of T cell receptor beta chains follows, all from one sample in a study of blood T cell repertoires in COVID-19. This table comes from immunoSEQ multiplex PCR, and its TCRdb copy is limited to in-frame clones, with some not included. The sample contains tens of thousands of clones, approximately 90% of which appear only once. The source material was peripheral blood. Source of these receptors: a human donor with acute or convalescent COVID-19. The donor label of this sample is uncertain. Each CDR3 is given with its conserved first and last residue. A D gene is named only where the DNA matches it firmly. Clone size is stated in some rows and not others, as once, few, many or a class when expanded.

v_call	d_call	j_call	clone_size	cdr3_aa	cdr3_nt
TRBV3-1/TRBV3-2	.	TRBJ2-4	.	CASSRQQYVAKNIQYF	TGTGCCAGCAGCCGACAACAGTATGTAGCCAAAAACATTCAGTACTTC
TRBV9	.	TRBJ2-3	few	CASSVVNRADTQYF	TGTGCCAGCAGCGTAGTAAACAGGGCAGATACGCAGTATTTT
TRBV11-2	.	TRBJ2-6	.	CASSLGVLLRSGANVLTF	TGTGCCAGCAGCTTAGGAGTCCTACTGCGCTCTGGGGCCAACGTCCTGACTTTC
TRBV27	.	TRBJ2-3	.	CASSLLGLTDTQYF	TGTGCCAGCAGTTTATTAGGACTCACAGATACGCAGTATTTT
TRBV6-6	TRBD2	TRBJ2-3	.	CASSPGTSGDTQYF	TGTGCCAGCAGCCCCGGGACTAGCGGAGATACGCAGTATTTT
TRBV19	TRBD1	TRBJ1-1	.	CASRLGQGITEAFF	TGTGCCAGTAGGCTCGGACAGGGGATCACTGAAGCTTTCTTT
TRBV28	TRBD1	TRBJ1-1	.	CASSPLDRKYTEAFF	TGTGCCAGCAGTCCGTTGGACAGGAAGTACACTGAAGCTTTCTTT
TRBV18	.	TRBJ2-5	.	CASSLLRDTGLAQYF	TGTGCCAGCTCACTACTCCGGGACACCGGGTTGGCCCAGTACTTC
TRBV20-1	TRBD2	TRBJ2-7	once	CSARASRTSGFYEQYF	TGCAGTGCTCGTGCTTCCAGGACTAGCGGGTTCTACGAGCAGTACTTC
TRBV5-4	.	TRBJ2-1	.	CASTASVSSYNEQFF	TGTGCCAGCACCGCTAGCGTAAGCTCCTACAATGAGCAGTTCTTC
TRBV2	TRBD1	TRBJ1-6	.	CASRDSAGQGVNSPLHF	TGTGCCAGCAGAGATAGCGCGGGACAGGGTGTCAATTCACCCCTCCACTTT
TRBV19	TRBD2	TRBJ2-1	.	CASSIAPPGLAGLNEQFF	TGTGCCAGTAGTATAGCCCCTCCGGGACTAGCGGGACTCAATGAGCAGTTCTTC
TRBV24-1	TRBD1	TRBJ1-5	.	CATSDRTGYSNQPQHF	TGTGCCACCAGTGATCGGACAGGTTATAGCAATCAGCCCCAGCATTTT
TRBV14	.	TRBJ1-3	.	CASSQPRGGKISGNTIYF	TGTGCCAGCAGCCAACCAAGAGGAGGAAAAATCTCTGGAAACACCATATATTTT
TRBV19	.	TRBJ1-5	.	CASSISQTDQPQHF	TGTGCCAGTAGTATTAGCCAGACGGATCAGCCCCAGCATTTT